The clone carrying this TCR beta chain was counted a single time. Its antigen is unknown. These data come from a study of cytomegalovirus exposure and HLA in healthy donors. Study overall: Genotyping showed 81% of roughly 400 donors falling in the Caucasian-associated ancestry cluster. Study-wide findings and caveats: The authors listed approximately 160 TCR beta chains as cytomegalovirus-associated. In an earlier analysis, in some 500 donors, most V segments appeared productive either ~87% or ~30% of the time.

Trimming took 4 bases from V and 1 from J, leaving 8 bases between them. CDR1 is MNHEY, CDR2 SVGAGI, per germline. The CDR3 is 13 amino acids. Amplification used 60 Vbeta primers and 13 Jbeta primers. Clones were sequenced by immunoSEQ multiplex PCR, and TCRdb holds only the in-frame ones, with some missing. The sample gives some 200,000 clones, approximately 81% of which show up once; around 2.4% is in the top ten. The chain has TRBV6-5 and TRBJ2-7, with D possibly being TRBD2 (6 bases). Sequencing was done on a sample of PBMCs. The sequence came from a young woman in good health and CMV-seronegative. In nucleotides, the CDR3 is TGTGCCAGCAGTTTGGGAGGATCCTACGAGCAGTACTTC. This codes for CASSLGGSYEQYF.